Each of the 12 T cell receptor beta chains below was sequenced from the same sample in a study of beta chain features in type 1 diabetes. Study outcomes and limitations: All four CD4+ subsets of Type 1 diabetes patients contained TCRB CDR3s that were moderately but significantly shorter.

The investigators reverse transcribed all of the isolated RNA, so they sequenced expressed TCRB transcripts. Profiled with immunoSEQ multiplex PCR; TCRdb holds only in-frame clones, not every one. The repertoire includes around 710,000 clones, around 12% of them detected once, and more than 0.095% sits in the top ten. These receptors' targets are unknown. Sequencing was done on a sample of naive CD4+ T cells from blood. All receptors come from a man younger than 40 with type 1 diabetes.

The chain employs TRBV25-1 and TRBJ2-1; TRBD2 agrees at 8 bases. Trimming cost V 3 bases and J 6 bases; bases outside gene matches: 10. Per the germline V gene, CDR1 is MGHDK and CDR2 is SYGVNS. The CDR3 has 16 amino acids. The CDR3: CASSDMVLAESNEQFF. CDR3 coding DNA: TGTGCCAGCAGTGATATGGTACTAGCGGAAAGCAATGAGCAGTTCTTC.

CDR3 sequence reads: CAISESEGDGYTF. CDR3 DNA sequence: TGTGCCATCAGTGAGTCGGAGGGGGACGGCTACACCTTC. This chain joins TRBV10-3 and TRBJ1-2, with a weak D call TRBD1 (6 bases). Germline V gene lookup returns CDR1 ENHRY and CDR2 SYGVKD. V was cut by 0 bases and J by 8 bases, with 10 bases left in between. CDR3 length equals 13 residues.

The chain employs TRBV7-2 and TRBJ2-2; D gene uncertain. Trimming took 4 bases from V and 5 from J, leaving 8 bases between them. This CDR3 contains 13 residues. In germline, CDR1 is SGHTA, CDR2 FQGNSA. In nucleotides, the CDR3 is TGTGCCAGCAGCTACCGAAGGACCGGGGAGCTGTTTTTT. It encodes CASSYRRTGELFF.

The V call is TRBV11-3, the J call TRBJ1-1, with D possibly TRBD1 on 6 matching bases. The CDR3 is 14 residues long. Germline CDR1 SGHNT, CDR2 YENEEA. V was trimmed by 1 base and J by 11 bases, leaving 17 bases between them. CDR3 residues: CASSLVREGVGAFF. In nucleotides, the CDR3 is TGTGCCAGCAGCTTAGTAAGGGAGGGGGTTGGCGCTTTCTTT.

V gene TRBV7-9 combines with J gene TRBJ2-3, with no clear D. Trimming stripped 3 bases from V and 6 bases from J, with 7 bases between. CDR3 length: 12 residues. CDR1 and CDR2 from the germline V gene are SEHNR and FQNEAQ (reference sequence). The DNA of the CDR3 is TGTGCCAGCAGCTTCTCAGTGGATACGCAGTATTTT. Its protein is CASSFSVDTQYF.

V gene TRBV28 combines with J gene TRBJ2-1; D unclear. This CDR3 has 14 residues. Looked up from germline, CDR1 is MDHEN and CDR2 is SYDVKM. Trimming took 7 bases from V and 9 from J, leaving 19 bases between them. The CDR3 bases are TGTGCCAGCACCTTAGGGTCTGGGGTCAGTGAGCAGTTCTTC. It codes for CASTLGSGVSEQFF.

The CDR3 loop reads CASSSLGSNQPQHF. The CDR3 nucleotides are TGTGCCAGCAGTTCTCTAGGAAGCAATCAGCCCCAGCATTTT. V gene TRBV6-5 combines with J gene TRBJ1-5; D ambiguous. This CDR3 contains 14 residues. CDR1 is MNHEY and CDR2 is SVGAGI in the germline V gene. Trimming removed 4 bases at V and 1 base at J, with 8 bases between.

This clone was detected only a few times. V and J are TRBV30 and TRBJ2-3; 10 bases match TRBD1. The CDR3 spans 16 residues. The V gene's germline CDR1 is GTSNPN and CDR2 SVGIG (reference sequence). The J segment lost 0 bases and the V segment lost 3 bases, leaving 6 bases of the junction unmatched. CDR3 bases: TGTGCCTGGAGCTCGGGACAGGGGATTAGCACAGATACGCAGTATTTT. Encoded protein: CAWSSGQGISTDTQYF.

The chain links TRBV27 to TRBJ1-6, with unresolved D. CDR3 length equals 13 residues. Germline values: CDR1 MNHEY, CDR2 SMNVEV (reference sequence). V lost 8 bases and J lost 4, with 9 bases in between. In nucleotides, the CDR3 is TGTGCCAGCGCGACAAATTATAATTCACCCCTCCACTTT. Its protein is CASATNYNSPLHF.

The rearrangement links TRBV18 to TRBJ1-5; 12 nucleotides match TRBD1. Trimming cost V 6 bases and J 5 bases; bases outside gene matches: 8. CDR3 size: 16 residues. The V gene's germline CDR1 is KGHSH and CDR2 LQKENI. The CDR3 is CASSPRGTGGDQPQHF. CDR3 coding DNA: TGTGCCAGCTCCCCTCGAGGGACAGGGGGCGATCAGCCCCAGCATTTT.

The rearrangement joins TRBV25-1 to TRBJ1-2; D perhaps matches TRBD1 (6 bases). The CDR3 is 15 amino acids. Germline-derived CDR1 and CDR2 are MGHDK and SYGVNS. The V end lost 3 bases, the J end lost 1 base, and 12 bases lay between the germline ends. This CDR3 reads CASSDPEGGNYGYTF. The DNA for the CDR3 is TGTGCCAGCAGTGATCCGGAGGGGGGTAACTATGGCTACACCTTC.

The sample holds a few counts of this clone. The V gene is TRBV9, the J gene TRBJ2-7; D perhaps matches TRBD2 (5 bases). The V and J ends lost 3 bases and 7 bases respectively, with 11 bases between them. The V gene's germline CDR1 is SGDLS and CDR2 YYNGEE. The CDR3 runs 12 residues. The CDR3 is CASSGLTGEQYF. For the CDR3, the DNA is TGTGCCAGCAGCGGTTTAACGGGGGAGCAGTACTTC.